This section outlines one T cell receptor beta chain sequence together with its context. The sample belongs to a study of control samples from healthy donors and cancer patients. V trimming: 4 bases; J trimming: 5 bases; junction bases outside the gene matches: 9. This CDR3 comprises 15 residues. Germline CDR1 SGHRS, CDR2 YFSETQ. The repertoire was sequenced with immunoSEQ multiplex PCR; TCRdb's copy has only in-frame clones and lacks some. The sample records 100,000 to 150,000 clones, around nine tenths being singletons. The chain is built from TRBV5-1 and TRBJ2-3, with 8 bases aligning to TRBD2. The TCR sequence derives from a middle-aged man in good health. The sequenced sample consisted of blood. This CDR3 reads CASSPRGGPGDTQYF. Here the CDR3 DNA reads TGCGCCAGCAGCCCCCGGGGGGGCCCAGGAGATACGCAGTATTTT.